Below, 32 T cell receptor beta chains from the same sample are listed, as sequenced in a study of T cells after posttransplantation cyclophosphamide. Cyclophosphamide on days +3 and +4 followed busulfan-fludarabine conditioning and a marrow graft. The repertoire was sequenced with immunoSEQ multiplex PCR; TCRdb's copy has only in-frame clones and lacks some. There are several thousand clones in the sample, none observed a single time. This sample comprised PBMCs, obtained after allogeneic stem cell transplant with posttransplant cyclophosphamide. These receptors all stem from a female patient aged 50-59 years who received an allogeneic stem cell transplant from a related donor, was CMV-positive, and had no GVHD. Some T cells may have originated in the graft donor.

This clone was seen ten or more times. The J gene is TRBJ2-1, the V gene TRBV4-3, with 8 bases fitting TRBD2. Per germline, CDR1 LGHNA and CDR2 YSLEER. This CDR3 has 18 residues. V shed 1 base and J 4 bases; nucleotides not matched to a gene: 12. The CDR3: CASSQVPWVAGLYNEQFF. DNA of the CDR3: TGCGCCAGCAGCCAAGTACCCTGGGTAGCGGGACTATACAATGAGCAGTTCTTC.

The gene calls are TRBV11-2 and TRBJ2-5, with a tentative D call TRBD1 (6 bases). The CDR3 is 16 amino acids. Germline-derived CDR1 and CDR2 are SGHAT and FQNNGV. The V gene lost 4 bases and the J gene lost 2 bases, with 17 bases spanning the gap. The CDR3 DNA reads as TGTGCCAGCAGCTCCCCCCCGGGACACAGACAAGAGACCCAGTACTTC. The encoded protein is CASSSPPGHRQETQYF.

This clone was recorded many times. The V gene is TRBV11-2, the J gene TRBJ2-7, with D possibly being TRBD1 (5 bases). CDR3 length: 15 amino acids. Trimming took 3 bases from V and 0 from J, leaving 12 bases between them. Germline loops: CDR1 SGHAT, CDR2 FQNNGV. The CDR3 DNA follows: TGTGCCAGCAGCTTGGGGTCCACAGGCTCCTACGAGCAGTACTTC. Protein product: CASSLGSTGSYEQYF.

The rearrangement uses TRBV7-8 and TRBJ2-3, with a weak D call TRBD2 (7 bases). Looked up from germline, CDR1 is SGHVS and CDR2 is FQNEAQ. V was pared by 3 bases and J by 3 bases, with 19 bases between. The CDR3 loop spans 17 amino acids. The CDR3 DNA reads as TGTGCCAGCAGCTTGGGGTGGGGGGGCGGTGGTACAGATACGCAGTATTTT. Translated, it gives CASSLGWGGGGTDTQYF.

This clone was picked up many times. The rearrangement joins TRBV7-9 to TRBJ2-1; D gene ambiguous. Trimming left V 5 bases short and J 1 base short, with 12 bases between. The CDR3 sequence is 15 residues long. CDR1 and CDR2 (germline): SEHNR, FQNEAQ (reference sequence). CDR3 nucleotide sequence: TGTGCCAGCAGCACCCCCCCCGGGTCCTACAATGAGCAGTTCTTC. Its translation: CASSTPPGSYNEQFF.

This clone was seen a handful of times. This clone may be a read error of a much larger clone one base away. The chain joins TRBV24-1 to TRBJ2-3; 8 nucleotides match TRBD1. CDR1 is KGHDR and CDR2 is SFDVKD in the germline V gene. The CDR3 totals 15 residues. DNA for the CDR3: TGTGCCACCAGTGATTTGGGGACAGGTACAGATCCGCAGTATTTT. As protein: CATSDLGTGTDPQYF.

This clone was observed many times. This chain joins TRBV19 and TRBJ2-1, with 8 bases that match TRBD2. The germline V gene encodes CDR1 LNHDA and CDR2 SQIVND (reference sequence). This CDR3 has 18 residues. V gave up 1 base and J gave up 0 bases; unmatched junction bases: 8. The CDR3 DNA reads TGTGCCAGTAGTATAGTACGGCGGGGGGCGAGCTCCTACAATGAGCAGTTCTTC. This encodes CASSIVRRGASSYNEQFF.

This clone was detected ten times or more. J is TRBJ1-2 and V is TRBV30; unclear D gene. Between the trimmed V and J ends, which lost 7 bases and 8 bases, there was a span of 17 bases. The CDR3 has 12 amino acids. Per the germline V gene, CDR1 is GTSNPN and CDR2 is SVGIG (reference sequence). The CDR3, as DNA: TGTGCCTCGACACTCCGGTATCGGGGCTACACCTTC. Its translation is CASTLRYRGYTF.

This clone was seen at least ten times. The CDR3 sequence is CGAGTGPLQPQHF. CDR3 nucleotide sequence: TGTGGAGCCGGGACAGGGCCGTTACAGCCCCAGCATTTT. The chain combines TRBV28 with TRBJ1-5; TRBD1 matches at 9 bases. CDR1 and CDR2 (germline): MDHEN, SYDVKM. CDR3 length: 13 amino acids.

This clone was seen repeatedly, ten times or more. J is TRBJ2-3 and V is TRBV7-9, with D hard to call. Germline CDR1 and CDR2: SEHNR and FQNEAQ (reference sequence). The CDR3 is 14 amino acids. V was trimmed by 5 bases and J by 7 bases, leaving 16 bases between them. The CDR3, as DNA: TGTGCCAGCAGCCCCGGATCGGGTACCCATACGCAGTATTTT. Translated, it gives CASSPGSGTHTQYF.

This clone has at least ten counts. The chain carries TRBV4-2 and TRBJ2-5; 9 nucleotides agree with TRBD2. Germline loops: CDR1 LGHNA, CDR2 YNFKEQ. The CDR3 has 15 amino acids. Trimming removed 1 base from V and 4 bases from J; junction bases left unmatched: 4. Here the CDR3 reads CASSQATSGGETQYF. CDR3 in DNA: TGTGCCAGCAGCCAAGCGACTAGCGGCGGAGAGACCCAGTACTTC.

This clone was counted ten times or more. For the CDR3, the DNA is TGTGCCAGCAGCTTAGCGGGGACAGTGAACACTGAAGCTTTCTTT. This encodes CASSLAGTVNTEAFF. The chain has TRBV7-9 and TRBJ1-1; 7 bases agree with TRBD1. Germline V lookup: CDR1 SEHNR, CDR2 FQNEAQ (reference sequence). The CDR3 contains 15 residues. Trimming removed 0 bases from V and 0 bases from J; junction bases left unmatched: 1.

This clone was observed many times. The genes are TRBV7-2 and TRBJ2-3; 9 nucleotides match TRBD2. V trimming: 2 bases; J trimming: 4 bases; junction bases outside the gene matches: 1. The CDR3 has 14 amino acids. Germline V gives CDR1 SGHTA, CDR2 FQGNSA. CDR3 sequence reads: CASSLTSGSDTQYF. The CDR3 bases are TGTGCCAGCAGCTTAACTAGCGGGTCAGATACGCAGTATTTT.

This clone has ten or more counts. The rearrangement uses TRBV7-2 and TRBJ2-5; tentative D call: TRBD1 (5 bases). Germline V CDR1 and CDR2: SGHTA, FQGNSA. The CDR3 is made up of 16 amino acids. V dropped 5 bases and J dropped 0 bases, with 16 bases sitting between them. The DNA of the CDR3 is TGTGCCAGCAGCCCCCAGGGTTACACAAACCAAGAGACCCAGTACTTC. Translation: CASSPQGYTNQETQYF.

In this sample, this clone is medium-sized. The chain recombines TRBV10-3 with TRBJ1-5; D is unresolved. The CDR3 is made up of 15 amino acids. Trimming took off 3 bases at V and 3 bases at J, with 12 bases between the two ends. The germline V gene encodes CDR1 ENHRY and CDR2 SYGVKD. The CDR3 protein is CAISDQMSNNQPQHF. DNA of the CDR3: TGTGCCATCAGTGATCAGATGTCCAACAATCAGCCCCAGCATTTT.

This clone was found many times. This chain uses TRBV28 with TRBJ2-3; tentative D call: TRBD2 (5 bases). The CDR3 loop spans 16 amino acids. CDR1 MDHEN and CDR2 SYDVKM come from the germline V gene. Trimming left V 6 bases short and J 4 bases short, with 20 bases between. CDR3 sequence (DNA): TGTGCCAGCAGCCGCGAGGACGGGGTTAGGCCAGATACGCAGTATTTT. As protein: CASSREDGVRPDTQYF.

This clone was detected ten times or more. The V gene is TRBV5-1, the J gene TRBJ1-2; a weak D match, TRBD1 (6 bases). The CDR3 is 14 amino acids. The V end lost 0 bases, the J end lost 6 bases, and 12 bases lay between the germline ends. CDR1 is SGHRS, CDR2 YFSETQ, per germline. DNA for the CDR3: TGCGCCAGCAGCTTGGAGGCAGGGGTCAATGGCTACACCTTC. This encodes CASSLEAGVNGYTF.

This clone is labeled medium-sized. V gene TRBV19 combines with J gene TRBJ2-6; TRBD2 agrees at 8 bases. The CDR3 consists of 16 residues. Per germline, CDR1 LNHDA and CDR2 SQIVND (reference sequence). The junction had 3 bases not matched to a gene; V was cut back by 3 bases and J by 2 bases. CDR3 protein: CASSIAGGTGANVLTF. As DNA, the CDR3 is TGTGCCAGTAGTATCGCGGGGGGTACTGGGGCCAACGTCCTGACTTTC.

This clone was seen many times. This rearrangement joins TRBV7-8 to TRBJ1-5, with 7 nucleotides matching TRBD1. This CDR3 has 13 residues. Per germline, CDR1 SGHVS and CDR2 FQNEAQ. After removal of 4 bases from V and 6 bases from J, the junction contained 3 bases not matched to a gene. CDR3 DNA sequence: TGTGCCAGCAGCTCAGACAGGGCTCAGCCCCAGCATTTT. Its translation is CASSSDRAQPQHF.

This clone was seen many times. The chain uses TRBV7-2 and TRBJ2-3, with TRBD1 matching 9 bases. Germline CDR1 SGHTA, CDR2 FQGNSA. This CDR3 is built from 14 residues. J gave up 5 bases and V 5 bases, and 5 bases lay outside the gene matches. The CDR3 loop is CASSRGQGLDTQYF. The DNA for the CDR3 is TGTGCCAGCAGCCGGGGACAGGGATTAGATACGCAGTATTTT.

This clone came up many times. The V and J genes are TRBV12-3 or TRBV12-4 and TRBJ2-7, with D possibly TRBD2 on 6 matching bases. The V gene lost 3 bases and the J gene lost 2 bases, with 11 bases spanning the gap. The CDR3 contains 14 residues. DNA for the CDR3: TGTGCCAGCAGTTTTGGGGGGTTGGCCTACGAGCAGTACTTC. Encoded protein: CASSFGGLAYEQYF.

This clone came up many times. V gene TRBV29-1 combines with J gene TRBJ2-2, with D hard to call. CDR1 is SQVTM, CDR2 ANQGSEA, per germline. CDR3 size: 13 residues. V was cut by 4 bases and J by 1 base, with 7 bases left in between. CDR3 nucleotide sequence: TGCAGCGTTGGCGGATTGAACACCGGGGAGCTGTTTTTT. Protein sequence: CSVGGLNTGELFF.

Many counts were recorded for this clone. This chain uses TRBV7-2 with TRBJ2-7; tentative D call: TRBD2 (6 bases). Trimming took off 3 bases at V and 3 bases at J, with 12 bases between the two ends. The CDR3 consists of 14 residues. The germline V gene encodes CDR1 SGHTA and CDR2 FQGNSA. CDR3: CASSLDSGNYEQYF. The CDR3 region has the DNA TGTGCCAGCAGCTTGGATAGCGGAAACTACGAGCAGTACTTC.

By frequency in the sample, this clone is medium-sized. CDR3 bases: TGTGCCACCAGACAGGGTTTGGAGACCCAGTACTTC. Residues: CATRQGLETQYF. The V call is TRBV10-3, the J call TRBJ2-5, with 7 bases identical to TRBD1. This CDR3 is built from 12 residues. Germline V CDR1 and CDR2: ENHRY, SYGVKD. Trimming at V came to 10 bases and at J to 5 bases, leaving 7 bases not matched to a gene.

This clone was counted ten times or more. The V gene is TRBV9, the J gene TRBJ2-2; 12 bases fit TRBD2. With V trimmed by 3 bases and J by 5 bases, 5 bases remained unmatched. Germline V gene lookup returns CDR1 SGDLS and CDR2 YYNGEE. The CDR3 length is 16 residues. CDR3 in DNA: TGTGCCAGCAGCGCCAGACTAGCGGGAGAAACCGGGGAGCTGTTTTTT. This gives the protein CASSARLAGETGELFF.

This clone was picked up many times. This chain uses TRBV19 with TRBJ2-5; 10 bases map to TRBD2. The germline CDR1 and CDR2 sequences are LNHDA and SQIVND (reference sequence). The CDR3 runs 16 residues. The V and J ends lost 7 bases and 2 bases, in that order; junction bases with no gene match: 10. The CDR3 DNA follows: TGTGCCAGTAATTCGAGGAGGACTAGCGGTCAAGAGACCCAGTACTTC. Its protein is CASNSRRTSGQETQYF.

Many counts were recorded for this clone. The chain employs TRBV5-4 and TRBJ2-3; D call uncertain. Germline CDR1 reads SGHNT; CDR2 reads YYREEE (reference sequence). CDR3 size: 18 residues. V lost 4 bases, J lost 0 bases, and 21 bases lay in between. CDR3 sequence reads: CASSPQSLQAFSTDTQYF. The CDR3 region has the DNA TGTGCCAGCAGCCCACAAAGTCTGCAAGCGTTCAGCACAGATACGCAGTATTTT.

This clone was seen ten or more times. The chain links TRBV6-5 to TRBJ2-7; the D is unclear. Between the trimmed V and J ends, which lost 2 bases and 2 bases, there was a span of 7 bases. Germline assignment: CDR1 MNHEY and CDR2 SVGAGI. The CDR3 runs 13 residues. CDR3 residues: CASSYGPAYEQYF. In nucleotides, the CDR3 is TGTGCCAGCAGTTACGGGCCAGCCTACGAGCAGTACTTC.

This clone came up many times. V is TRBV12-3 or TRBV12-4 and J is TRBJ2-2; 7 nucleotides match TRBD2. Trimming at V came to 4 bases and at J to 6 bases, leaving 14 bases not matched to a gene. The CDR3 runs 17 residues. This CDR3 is CASSWGGGAGWAGELFF. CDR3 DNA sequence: TGTGCCAGCAGTTGGGGAGGCGGAGCGGGATGGGCCGGGGAGCTGTTTTTT.

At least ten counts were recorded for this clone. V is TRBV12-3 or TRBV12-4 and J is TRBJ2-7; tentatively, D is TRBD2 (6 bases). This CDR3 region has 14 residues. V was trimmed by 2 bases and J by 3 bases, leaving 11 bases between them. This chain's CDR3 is CASSLQRAHYEQYF. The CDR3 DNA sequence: TGTGCCAGCAGTTTACAGCGGGCACACTACGAGCAGTACTTC.

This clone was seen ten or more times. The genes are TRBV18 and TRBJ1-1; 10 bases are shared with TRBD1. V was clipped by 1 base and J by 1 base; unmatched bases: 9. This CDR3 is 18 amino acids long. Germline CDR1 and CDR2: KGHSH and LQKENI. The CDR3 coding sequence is TGTGCCAGCTCACCACTAATCCCGGGACAGGGGCCGAACACTGAAGCTTTCTTT. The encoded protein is CASSPLIPGQGPNTEAFF.

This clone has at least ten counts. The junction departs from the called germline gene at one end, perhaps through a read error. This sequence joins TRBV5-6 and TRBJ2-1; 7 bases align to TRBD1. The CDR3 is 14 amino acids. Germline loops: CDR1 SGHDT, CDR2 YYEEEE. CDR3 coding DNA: TGTGCCAGCAGGTTGGGACAGAAATACAATGAGCAGTTCTTC. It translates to CASRLGQKYNEQFF.